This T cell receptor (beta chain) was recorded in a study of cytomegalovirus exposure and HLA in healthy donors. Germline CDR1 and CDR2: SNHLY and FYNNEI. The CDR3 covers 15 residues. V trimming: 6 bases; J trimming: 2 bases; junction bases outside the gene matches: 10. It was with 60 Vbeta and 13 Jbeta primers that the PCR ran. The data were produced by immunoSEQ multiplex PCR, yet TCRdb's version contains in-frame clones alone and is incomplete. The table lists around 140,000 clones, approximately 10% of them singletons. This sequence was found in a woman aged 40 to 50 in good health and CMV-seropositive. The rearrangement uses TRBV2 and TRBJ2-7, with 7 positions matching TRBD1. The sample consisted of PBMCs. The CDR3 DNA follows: TGTGCCAGCAGACAGGGACAGAGAGGGCCCTACGAGCAGTACTTC. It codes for CASRQGQRGPYEQYF.